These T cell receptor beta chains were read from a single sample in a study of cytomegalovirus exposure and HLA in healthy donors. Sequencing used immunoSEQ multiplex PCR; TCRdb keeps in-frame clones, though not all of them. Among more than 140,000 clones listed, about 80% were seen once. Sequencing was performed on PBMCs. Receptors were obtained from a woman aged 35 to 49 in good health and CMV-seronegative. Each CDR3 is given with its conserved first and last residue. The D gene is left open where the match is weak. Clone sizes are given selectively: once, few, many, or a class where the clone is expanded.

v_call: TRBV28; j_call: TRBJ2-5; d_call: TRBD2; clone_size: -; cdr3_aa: CASHGGGQETQYF; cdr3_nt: TGTGCCAGCCACGGCGGGGGCCAAGAGACCCAGTACTTC
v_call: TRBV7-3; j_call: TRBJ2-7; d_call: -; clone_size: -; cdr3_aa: CASSPFGGKSYEQYF; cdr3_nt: TGTGCCAGCAGCCCCTTTGGCGGGAAGTCCTACGAGCAGTACTTC
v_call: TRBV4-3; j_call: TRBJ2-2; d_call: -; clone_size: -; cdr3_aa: CASSQDGGDTGELFF; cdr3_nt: TGCGCCAGCAGCCAAGATGGAGGGGACACCGGGGAGCTGTTTTTT
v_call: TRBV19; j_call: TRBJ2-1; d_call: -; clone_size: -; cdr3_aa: CASSTPPSLGPYNEQFF; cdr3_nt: TGTGCCAGTAGTACCCCCCCGAGCTTGGGCCCCTACAATGAGCAGTTCTTC
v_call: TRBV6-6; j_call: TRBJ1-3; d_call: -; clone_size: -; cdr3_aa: CASTATSGNTIYF; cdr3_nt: TGTGCCAGCACCGCTACCTCTGGAAACACCATATATTTT
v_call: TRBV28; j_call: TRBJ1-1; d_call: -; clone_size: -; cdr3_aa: CASRSGVGTEAFF; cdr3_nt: TGTGCCAGCCGTAGCGGGGTTGGCACTGAAGCTTTCTTT
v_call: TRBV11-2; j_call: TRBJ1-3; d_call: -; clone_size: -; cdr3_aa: CASSLDTGFGGNTIYF; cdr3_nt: TGTGCCAGCAGCTTAGATACGGGGTTCGGAGGAAACACCATATATTTT
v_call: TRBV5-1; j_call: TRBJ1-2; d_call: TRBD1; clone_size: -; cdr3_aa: CASSPTDRIGGYTF; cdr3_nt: TGCGCCAGCAGCCCAACGGACAGGATCGGCGGCTACACCTTC
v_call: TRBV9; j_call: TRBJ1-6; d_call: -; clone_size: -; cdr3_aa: CASSVEDRYSPLHF; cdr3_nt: TGTGCCAGCAGCGTAGAGGACAGATATTCACCCCTCCACTTT
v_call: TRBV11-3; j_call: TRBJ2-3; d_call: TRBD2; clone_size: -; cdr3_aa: CASSLSRLAGVPDTQYF; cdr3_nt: TGTGCCAGCAGCTTATCGAGACTAGCGGGAGTCCCAGATACGCAGTATTTT
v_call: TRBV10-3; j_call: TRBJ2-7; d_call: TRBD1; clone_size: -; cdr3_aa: CAISETLRDSSYEQYF; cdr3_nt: TGTGCCATCAGTGAGACCCTCCGGGACAGCTCCTACGAGCAGTACTTC
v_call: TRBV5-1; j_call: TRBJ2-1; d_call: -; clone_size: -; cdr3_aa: CASSFGENNEQFF; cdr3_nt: TGCGCCAGCAGCTTTGGAGAAAACAATGAGCAGTTCTTC
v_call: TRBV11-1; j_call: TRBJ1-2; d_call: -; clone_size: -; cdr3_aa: CASSARDIAYGYTF; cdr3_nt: TGTGCCAGCAGCGCCCGGGACATTGCCTATGGCTACACCTTC
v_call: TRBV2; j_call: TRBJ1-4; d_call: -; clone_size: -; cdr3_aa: CASSERGFNEKLFF; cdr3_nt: TGTGCCAGCAGTGAGAGAGGCTTTAATGAAAAACTGTTTTTT
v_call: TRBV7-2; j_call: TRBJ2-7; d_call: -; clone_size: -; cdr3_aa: CASSLFSGSYEQYF; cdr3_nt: TGTGCCAGCAGCCTCTTTAGCGGTTCCTACGAGCAGTACTTC
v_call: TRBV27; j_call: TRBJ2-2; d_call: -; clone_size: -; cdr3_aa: CASSMTGSGELFF; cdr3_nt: TGTGCCAGCAGTATGACAGGTTCCGGGGAGCTGTTTTTT
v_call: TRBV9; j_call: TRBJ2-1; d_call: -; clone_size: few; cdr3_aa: CASSVGTFEEQFF; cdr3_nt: TGTGCCAGCAGCGTAGGGACTTTTGAGGAGCAGTTCTTC
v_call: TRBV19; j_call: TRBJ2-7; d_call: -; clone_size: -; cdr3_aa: CASSIKGLSSYEQYF; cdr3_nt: TGTGCCAGTAGTATAAAGGGGCTATCCTCCTACGAGCAGTACTTC
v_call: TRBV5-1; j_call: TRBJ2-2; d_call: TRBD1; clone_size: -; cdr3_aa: CASSHTGTGGDTGELFF; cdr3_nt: TGCGCCAGCAGCCACACAGGGACAGGGGGGGACACCGGGGAGCTGTTTTTT
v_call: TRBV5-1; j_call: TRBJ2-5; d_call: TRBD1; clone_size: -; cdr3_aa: CASSVGQLEETQYF; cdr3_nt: TGCGCCAGCAGCGTGGGACAGTTGGAAGAGACCCAGTACTTC
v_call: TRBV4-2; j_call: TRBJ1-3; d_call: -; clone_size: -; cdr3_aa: CASSQSPGFNAGNTIYF; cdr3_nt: TGTGCCAGCAGCCAATCACCAGGGTTCAATGCTGGAAACACCATATATTTT
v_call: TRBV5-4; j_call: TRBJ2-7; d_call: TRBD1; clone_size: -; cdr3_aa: CASSLLTGTGVYEQYF; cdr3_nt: TGTGCCAGCAGCTTGCTAACCGGGACAGGGGTCTACGAGCAGTACTTC
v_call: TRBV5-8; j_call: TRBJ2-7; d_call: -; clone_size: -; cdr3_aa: CASSLGLTYEQYF; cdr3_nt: TGTGCCAGCAGCTTGGGACTAACCTACGAGCAGTACTTC
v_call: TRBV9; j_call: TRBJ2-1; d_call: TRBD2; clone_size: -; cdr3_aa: CASSPTQGPQGGRAYNEQFF; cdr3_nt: TGTGCCAGCAGCCCAACCCAGGGGCCTCAGGGCGGGAGGGCCTACAATGAGCAGTTCTTC
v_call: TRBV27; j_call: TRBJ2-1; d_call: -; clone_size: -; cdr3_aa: CASSLSWGEKHNEQFF; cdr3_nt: TGTGCCAGCAGTTTATCGTGGGGGGAGAAACACAATGAGCAGTTCTTC
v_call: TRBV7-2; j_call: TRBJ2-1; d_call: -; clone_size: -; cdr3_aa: CATQDNNEQFF; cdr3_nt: TGTGCCACGCAGGATAACAATGAGCAGTTCTTC
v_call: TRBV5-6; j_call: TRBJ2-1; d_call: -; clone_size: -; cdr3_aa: CASSLGQGFTHEQFF; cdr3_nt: TGTGCCAGCAGCTTGGGGCAGGGGTTCACCCATGAGCAGTTCTTC
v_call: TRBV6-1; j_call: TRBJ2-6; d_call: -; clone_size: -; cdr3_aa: CASSEDRASGANVLTF; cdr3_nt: TGTGCCAGCAGTGAAGACAGGGCCTCTGGGGCCAACGTCCTGACTTTC
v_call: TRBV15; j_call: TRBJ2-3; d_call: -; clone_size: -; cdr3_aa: CATSRGLVVPDTQYF; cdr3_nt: TGTGCCACCAGCAGAGGGTTAGTTGTTCCAGATACGCAGTATTTT
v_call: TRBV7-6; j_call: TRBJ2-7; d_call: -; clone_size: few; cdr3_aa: CASSHPYQGGKGYEQYF; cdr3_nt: TGTGCCAGCAGCCACCCATACCAGGGGGGAAAAGGTTACGAGCAGTACTTC
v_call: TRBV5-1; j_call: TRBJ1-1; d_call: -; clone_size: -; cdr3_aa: CASSLAGRTEAFF; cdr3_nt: TGCGCCAGCAGCTTGGCCGGGAGGACTGAAGCTTTCTTT
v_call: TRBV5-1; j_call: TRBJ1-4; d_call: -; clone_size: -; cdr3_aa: CASSLNRVEKLFF; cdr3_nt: TGCGCCAGCAGCTTGAACAGGGTTGAAAAACTGTTTTTT
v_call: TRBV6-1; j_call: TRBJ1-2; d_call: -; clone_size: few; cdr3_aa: CASHRPNYGYTF; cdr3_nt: TGTGCCAGCCACAGACCTAACTATGGCTACACCTTC
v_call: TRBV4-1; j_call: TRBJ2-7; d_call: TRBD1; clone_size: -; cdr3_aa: CASSHFKGQGVYEQYF; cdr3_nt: TGCGCCAGCAGCCATTTTAAGGGACAGGGGGTCTACGAGCAGTACTTC
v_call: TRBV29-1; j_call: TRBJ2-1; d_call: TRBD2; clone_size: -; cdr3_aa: CSVDGTSGGSYNEQFF; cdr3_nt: TGCAGCGTTGACGGGACTAGCGGGGGCTCCTACAATGAGCAGTTCTTC
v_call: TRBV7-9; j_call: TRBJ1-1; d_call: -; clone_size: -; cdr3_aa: CASSLYTLRTEAFF; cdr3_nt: TGTGCCAGCAGCCTATACACCCTGAGGACTGAAGCTTTCTTT
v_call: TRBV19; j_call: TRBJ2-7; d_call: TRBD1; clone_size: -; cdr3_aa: CASSQGAYEQYF; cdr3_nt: TGTGCCAGTAGTCAGGGGGCTTACGAGCAGTACTTC
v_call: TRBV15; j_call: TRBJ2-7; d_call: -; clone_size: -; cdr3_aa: CATSREGDTHYEQYF; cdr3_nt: TGTGCCACCAGCAGAGAGGGGGACACCCACTACGAGCAGTACTTC
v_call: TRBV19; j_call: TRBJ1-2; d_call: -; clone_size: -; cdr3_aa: CASSIRRDDYGYTF; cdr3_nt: TGTGCCAGTAGTATTCGTCGGGATGACTATGGCTACACCTTC
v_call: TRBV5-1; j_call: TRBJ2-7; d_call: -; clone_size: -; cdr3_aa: CASSATGASYEQYF; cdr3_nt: TGCGCCAGCAGCGCAACGGGAGCCTCCTACGAGCAGTACTTC
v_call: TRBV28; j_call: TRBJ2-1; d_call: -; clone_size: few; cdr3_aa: CASRSQGWEFF; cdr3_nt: TGTGCCAGCAGGAGCCAGGGATGGGAGTTCTTC